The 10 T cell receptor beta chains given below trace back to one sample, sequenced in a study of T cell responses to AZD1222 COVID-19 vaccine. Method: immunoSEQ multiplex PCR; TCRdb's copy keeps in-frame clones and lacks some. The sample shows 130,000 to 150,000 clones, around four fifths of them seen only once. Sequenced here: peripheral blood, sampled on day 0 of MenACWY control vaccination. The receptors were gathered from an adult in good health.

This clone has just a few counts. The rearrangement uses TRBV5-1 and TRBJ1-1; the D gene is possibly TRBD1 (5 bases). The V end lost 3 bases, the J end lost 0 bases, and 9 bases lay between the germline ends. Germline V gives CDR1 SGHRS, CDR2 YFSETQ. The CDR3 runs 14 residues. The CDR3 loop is CASSSGPMNTEAFF. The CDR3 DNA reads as TGCGCCAGCAGCTCGGGGCCTATGAACACTGAAGCTTTCTTT.

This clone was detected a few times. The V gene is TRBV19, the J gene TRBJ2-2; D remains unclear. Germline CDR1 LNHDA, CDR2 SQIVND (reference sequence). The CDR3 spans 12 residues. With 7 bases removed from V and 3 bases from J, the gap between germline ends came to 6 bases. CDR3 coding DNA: TGTGCCAGTAAGGCAGACACCGGGGAGCTGTTTTTT. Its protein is CASKADTGELFF.

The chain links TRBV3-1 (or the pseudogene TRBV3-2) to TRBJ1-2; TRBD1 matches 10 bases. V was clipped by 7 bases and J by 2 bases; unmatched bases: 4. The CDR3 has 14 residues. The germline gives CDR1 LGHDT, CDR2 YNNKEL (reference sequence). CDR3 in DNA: TGTGCCAGCACCGGACAGGGGGAGAACTATGGCTACACCTTC. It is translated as CASTGQGENYGYTF.

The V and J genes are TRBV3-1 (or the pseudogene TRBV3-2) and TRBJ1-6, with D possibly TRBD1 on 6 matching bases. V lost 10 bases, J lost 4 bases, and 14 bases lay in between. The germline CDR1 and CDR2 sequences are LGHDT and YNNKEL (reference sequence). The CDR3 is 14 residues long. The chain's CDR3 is CATSLQGYNSPLHF. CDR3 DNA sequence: TGTGCCACGTCCCTACAGGGTTATAATTCACCCCTCCACTTT.

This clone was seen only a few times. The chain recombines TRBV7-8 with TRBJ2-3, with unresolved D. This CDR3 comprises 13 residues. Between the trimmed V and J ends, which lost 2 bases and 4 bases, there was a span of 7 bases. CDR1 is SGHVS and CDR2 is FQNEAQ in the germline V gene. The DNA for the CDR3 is TGTGCCAGCAGCTTAAATGGGCCAGATACGCAGTATTTT. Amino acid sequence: CASSLNGPDTQYF.

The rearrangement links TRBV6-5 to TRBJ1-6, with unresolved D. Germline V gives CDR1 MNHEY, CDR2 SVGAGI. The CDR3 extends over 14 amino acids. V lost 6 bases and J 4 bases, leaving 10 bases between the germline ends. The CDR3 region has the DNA TGTGCCAGCAGACCTGACGGATATAATTCACCCCTCCACTTT. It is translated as CASRPDGYNSPLHF.

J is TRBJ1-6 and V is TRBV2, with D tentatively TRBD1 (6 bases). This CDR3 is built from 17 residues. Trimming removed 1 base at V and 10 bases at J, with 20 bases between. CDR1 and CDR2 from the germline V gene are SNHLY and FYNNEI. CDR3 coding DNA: TGTGCCAGCAGTGAAGAGGGCGGGAGGACAGCCGACTCACCCCTCCACTTT. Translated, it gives CASSEEGGRTADSPLHF.

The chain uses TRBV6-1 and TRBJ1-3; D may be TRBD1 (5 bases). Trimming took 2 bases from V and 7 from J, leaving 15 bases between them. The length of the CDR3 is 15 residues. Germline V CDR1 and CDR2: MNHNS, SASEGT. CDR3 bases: TGTGCCAGCAGTGAAAGAATTAGCGGGGGGAACACCATATATTTT. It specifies CASSERISGGNTIYF.

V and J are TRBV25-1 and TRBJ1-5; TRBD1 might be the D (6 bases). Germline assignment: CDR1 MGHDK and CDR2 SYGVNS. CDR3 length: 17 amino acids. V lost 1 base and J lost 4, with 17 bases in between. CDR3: CASSESGTRGGNQPQHF. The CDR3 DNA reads TGTGCCAGCAGTGAATCCGGGACTAGGGGGGGAAATCAGCCCCAGCATTTT.

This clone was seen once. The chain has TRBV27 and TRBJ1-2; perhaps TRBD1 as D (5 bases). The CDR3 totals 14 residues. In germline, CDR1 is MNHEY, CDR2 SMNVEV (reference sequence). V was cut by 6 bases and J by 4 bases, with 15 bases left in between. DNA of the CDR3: TGTGCCAGCAGGATGGGAGGTGGGGGCTATGGCTACACCTTC. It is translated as CASRMGGGGYGYTF.